The rows below give T cell receptor beta chains drawn from one sample of a study of cytomegalovirus exposure and HLA in healthy donors. Clones were read by immunoSEQ multiplex PCR, and TCRdb kept only the in-frame ones, dropping some. The table records 150,000 to 170,000 clones, less than 90% of them present only once. Sequencing was performed on PBMCs. The receptors were sampled from a man younger than 35 in good health and CMV-seropositive. The CDR3 runs from the conserved cysteine through the conserved F or W. Each record gives: D gene, clone size, V gene, J gene, CDR3 length, CDR3 DNA, CDR3 protein. The D gene is left open where the match is weak. Size tells how often a clone was seen (once, few, many) or the class of an expanded clone, and some rows leave it out.

>TRBD1|-|TRBV10-3|TRBJ1-1|13
TGTGCCATCAGTGAGGGGACCCCGGGACAGACCTACTTT
CAISEGTPGQTYF
>TRBD2|once|TRBV7-7|TRBJ2-2|15
TGTGCCAGCAGCTCGACTAGCGGGAGGGCCGGGGAGCTGTTTTTT
CASSSTSGRAGELFF
>-|once|TRBV7-3|TRBJ1-1|15
TGTGCCAGCAGCTTAACGGGAGCCATGAACACTGAAGCTTTCTTT
CASSLTGAMNTEAFF
>TRBD2|few|TRBV30|TRBJ2-5|15
TGTGCCTGGAGTGTATCTAGCGGGAGGGCCGAGACCCAGTACTTC
CAWSVSSGRAETQYF
>-|-|TRBV18|TRBJ2-2|15
TGTGCCAGCTCAACCGGACAGACGAACACCGGGGAGCTGTTTTTT
CASSTGQTNTGELFF
>-|-|TRBV6-5|TRBJ2-7|14
TGTGCCAGCAGTTACTCCGAGGGCACCTACGAGCAGTACTTC
CASSYSEGTYEQYF
>-|few|TRBV10-3|TRBJ2-7|13
TGTGCCATCAGTGCTGACAGGTCCTACGAGCAGTACTTC
CAISADRSYEQYF
>-|-|TRBV5-6|TRBJ2-6|17
TGTGCCAGCAGCTTGTGGCGGGGAGCCTCTGGGGCCAACGTCCTGACTTTC
CASSLWRGASGANVLTF
>-|once|TRBV5-1|TRBJ1-1|16
TGCGCCAGCAGCTTGACCGTTGGGACACCTAACACTGAAGCTTTCTTT
CASSLTVGTPNTEAFF
>-|-|TRBV27|TRBJ1-5|15
TGTGCCAGCAGTCCAGGGTCGAGTTTCGGTCAGCCCCAGCATTTT
CASSPGSSFGQPQHF
>-|-|TRBV30|TRBJ2-1|16
TGTGCCTGGACGAGGGCGATCCAAACCTCCTACAATGAGCAGTTCTTC
CAWTRAIQTSYNEQFF
>-|-|TRBV2|TRBJ2-7|15
TGTGCCAGCAGTTTTCCGGTCGGGGTCGCCTACGAGCAGTACTTC
CASSFPVGVAYEQYF
>-|many|TRBV5-6|TRBJ1-2|13
TGTGCCAGCAGCCTCGACTCCCTCTATGGCTACACCTTC
CASSLDSLYGYTF
>-|-|TRBV15|TRBJ2-1|14
TGTGCCACCGCCTCCCTGAGCTCCTACAATGAGCAGTTCTTC
CATASLSSYNEQFF